This T cell receptor (beta chain) comes out of a study of T cell repertoires in ileal Crohn's disease. Regarding time point: inflamed ileum from the surgical specimen. Broader study findings: Compared with CD4 T cells, sorted CD8 cells carried more expanded clones.

With respect to this clone: Its antigen is unknown.

Profiling relied on immunoSEQ multiplex PCR, and the TCRdb table lists in-frame clones only, not all of them. The sample contains some 8,000 clones, around 85% of which appear only once. The sample comprised ileal tissue. The TCR originated in an adult with Crohn's disease.

The CDR3 loop reads CASSPTEDGNTEAFF. In DNA, the CDR3 is TGTGCCAGCTCACCGACTGAGGACGGGAACACTGAAGCTTTCTTT. The chain uses TRBV18 and TRBJ1-1, with unresolved D. CDR1 is KGHSH, CDR2 LQKENI, per germline. The CDR3 runs to 15 residues. V lost 3 bases and J 1 base, leaving 12 bases between the germline ends.